This passage covers 11 T cell receptor beta chains from one sample sequenced in a study of neurological immune-mediated disorders. TCRdb re-called the 5' RACE reads with MiXCR, one entry per CDR3 protein. The sample includes tens of thousands of distinct CDR3 sequences, around 2.5% seen only once; the top ten take less than 3%. Sequencing used PBMCs. These receptors all come from a man aged 45-65 years with multiple sclerosis.

This clonotype appeared many times. The genes are TRBV7-9 and TRBJ1-2; 10 positions agree with TRBD1. CDR1 and CDR2 (germline): SEHNR, FQNEAQ (reference sequence). With V trimmed by 4 bases and J by 2 bases, 1 base remained unmatched. The CDR3 is 14 residues long. CDR3 sequence: CASSSGQGNYGYTF. CDR3 sequence (DNA): TGTGCCAGCAGCTCGGGACAGGGGAACTATGGCTACACCTTC. Full variable domain (missing parts from reference TRBV7-9 and TRBJ1-2): DTGVSQNPRHKITKRGQNVTFRCDPISEHNRLYWYRQTLGQGPEFLTYFQNEAQLEKSRLLSDRFSAERPKGSFSTLEIQRTEQGDSAMYLCASSSGQGNYGYTFGSGTRLTVV.

There are many counts of this clonotype. The CDR3 sequence is CASSLQGANMNTEAFF. Written as DNA, the CDR3 is TGTGCCAGCAGTCTTCAGGGGGCGAATATGAACACTGAAGCTTTCTTT. J is TRBJ1-1 and V is TRBV28; 8 nucleotides agree with TRBD1. Germline loops: CDR1 MDHEN, CDR2 SYDVKM. The CDR3 covers 16 residues. Trimming took 5 bases from V and 0 from J; bases not matched to a gene: 8.

Regarding this clonotype: An end of the junction differs from the germline gene, which may be a read error. The chain uses TRBV3-1 and TRBJ2-3; no clear D. Germline V CDR1 and CDR2: LGHDT, YNNKEL (reference sequence). The CDR3 runs to 15 residues. The CDR3 loop is CPSSSRLITTDTQYF. The CDR3 DNA sequence: TGTCCCAGCAGCTCACGACTGATAACGACAGATACGCAGTATTTT.

Many counts were recorded for this clonotype. V usage is TRBV20-1 and J usage is TRBJ1-2; D call uncertain. The CDR3 loop spans 12 amino acids. Germline-derived CDR1 and CDR2 are DFQATT and SNEGSKA (reference sequence). V lost 3 bases, J lost 3 bases, and 8 bases lay in between. The CDR3 here is CSASGSDYGYTF. In DNA form, the CDR3 reads TGCAGTGCTAGTGGATCGGACTATGGCTACACCTTC.

This clonotype was observed at least ten times. The chain joins TRBV7-9 to TRBJ1-2, with D maybe TRBD1 (6 bases). The germline V gene has CDR1 SEHNR and CDR2 FQNEAQ (reference sequence). The V end was cut by 6 bases, the J end by 2 bases, with 10 bases between. The CDR3 has 13 residues. The CDR3 is CASSRQVNYGYTF. CDR3 in DNA: TGTGCCAGCAGTCGACAGGTGAACTATGGCTACACCTTC.

In its sample, this clonotype was seen many times. The chain is built from TRBV5-6 and TRBJ2-3; TRBD2 matches at 8 bases. The CDR3 length is 15 residues. CDR1 and CDR2 (germline): SGHDT, YYEEEE. Trimming took 4 bases from V and 1 from J; bases not matched to a gene: 5. The CDR3 nucleotides are TGTGCCAGCAGCCCCATTAGCGGGGGCACAGATACGCAGTATTTT. Residues: CASSPISGGTDTQYF.

This clonotype was seen a handful of times. This may arise from a read error, as a much more abundant clone is one base away. Here the CDR3 omits its conserved ending phenylalanine or tryptophan, so a read error is the likely source. V is TRBV20-1 and J is TRBJ2-7, with TRBD2 matching over 14 bases. With V trimmed by 7 bases and J by 0 bases, 8 bases remained unmatched. This CDR3 has 16 residues. CDR1 is DFQATT and CDR2 is SNEGSKA in the germline V gene (reference sequence). This CDR3 is CSVCGLAGGFSYEQYI. The DNA of the CDR3 is TGCAGTGTTTGCGGACTAGCGGGGGGTTTCTCCTACGAGCAGTACATC.

This clonotype was seen repeatedly, ten times or more. The V call is TRBV9, the J call TRBJ1-1; TRBD1 aligns across 7 bases. This CDR3 has 14 amino acids. V lost 3 bases, J lost 1 base, and 3 bases stayed unmatched. Looked up from germline, CDR1 is SGDLS and CDR2 is YYNGEE. The CDR3 nucleotides are TGTGCCAGCAGCGCCTGGGACAGGAACACTGAAGCTTTCTTT. Translated, it gives CASSAWDRNTEAFF.

This clonotype was picked up many times. The chain joins TRBV4-1 to TRBJ2-3; D is unresolved. CDR1 is MGHRA and CDR2 is YSYEKL in the germline V gene. The CDR3 contains 16 residues. V lost 1 base, J lost 0 bases, and 11 bases lay in between. CDR3 region: CASSQGVATSTDTQYF. The CDR3 nucleotides are TGCGCCAGCAGCCAAGGAGTCGCCACTAGCACAGATACGCAGTATTTT.

J is TRBJ2-1 and V is TRBV5-6, with unresolved D. The V end was cut by 3 bases, the J end by 7 bases, with 11 bases between. This CDR3 is built from 13 residues. Germline loops: CDR1 SGHDT, CDR2 YYEEEE. The CDR3 nucleotides are TGTGCCAGCAGCTCGTCAACTATGAATGAGCAGTTCTTC. Its protein is CASSSSTMNEQFF.

At least ten counts were recorded for this clonotype. This chain connects TRBV28 to TRBJ2-3; 8 bases match TRBD2. CDR1 and CDR2 from the germline V gene are MDHEN and SYDVKM. V lost 10 bases, J lost 2 bases, and 5 bases stayed unmatched. The CDR3 is 13 amino acids. CDR3 sequence: CAIGGGFTDTQYF. In DNA, the CDR3 is TGTGCCATCGGCGGGGGGTTCACAGATACGCAGTATTTT.